This T cell receptor (beta chain) was captured by sequencing in a study of T cell responses to AZD1222 COVID-19 vaccine. A remark on this clone: Its antigen remains unknown.

Sequencing used immunoSEQ multiplex PCR; TCRdb keeps in-frame clones, though not all of them. The sample yields around 100,000 clones, about 88% seen once. V was trimmed by 0 bases and J by 4 bases, leaving 19 bases between them. Per the germline V gene, CDR1 is GTSNPN and CDR2 is SVGIG (reference sequence). This CDR3 comprises 16 residues. Whole-study results and caveats: Most donors were white British and more were female, and clonal diversity was possibly underestimated. No day 14 peak samples; only post-peak repertoires were characterized.

The TCR originated in an adult in good health. The specimen comprised peripheral blood, sampled on day 0 of AZD1222 vaccination. V gene TRBV30 combines with J gene TRBJ2-7; possibly TRBD1 for D (6 bases). The DNA of the CDR3 is TGTGCCTGGAGTGTATTACGACAGGTCACCCCTTACGAGCAGTACTTC. Its translation: CAWSVLRQVTPYEQYF.